This T cell receptor beta chain was documented in a study of cytomegalovirus exposure and HLA in healthy donors. About this clone: Its antigen remains unidentified.

Broader study findings: Solely CMV serostatus was available to characterize immune exposure. Despite most TCR sequences being rare, some public TCRs occurred in many donors. Later analysis identified a missense DCLRE1C variant that was linked to TCR beta V- and J-gene trimming. Later analysis placed DRB1 highest and HLA-C lowest in TCR association rates, which differed by HLA locus.

The CDR3 runs to 16 residues. CDR1 SGHRS and CDR2 YFSETQ come from the germline V gene. The trim removed 3 bases at V and 1 base at J, leaving 7 bases unmatched. The PCR ran on 60 Vbeta and 13 Jbeta primers. Method: immunoSEQ multiplex PCR; TCRdb's copy keeps in-frame clones and lacks some. Of about 190,000 clones listed, around 80% are singletons. The sequence was collected from a man aged 18 to 30 in good health and CMV-seronegative. Sequenced: PBMCs. V is TRBV5-1 and J is TRBJ2-3, with 8 bases aligning to TRBD1. The CDR3 spells CASSSDRTGRTDTQYF. CDR3 sequence (DNA): TGCGCCAGCAGCTCCGACCGGACAGGGCGCACAGATACGCAGTATTTT. The full variable domain, rest sourced from reference TRBV5-1 and TRBJ2-3, is KAGVTQTPRYLIKTRGQQVTLSCSPISGHRSVSWYQQTPGQGLQFLFEYFSETQRNKGNFPGRFSGRQFSNSRSEMNVSTLELGDSALYLCASSSDRTGRTDTQYFGPGTRLTVL.